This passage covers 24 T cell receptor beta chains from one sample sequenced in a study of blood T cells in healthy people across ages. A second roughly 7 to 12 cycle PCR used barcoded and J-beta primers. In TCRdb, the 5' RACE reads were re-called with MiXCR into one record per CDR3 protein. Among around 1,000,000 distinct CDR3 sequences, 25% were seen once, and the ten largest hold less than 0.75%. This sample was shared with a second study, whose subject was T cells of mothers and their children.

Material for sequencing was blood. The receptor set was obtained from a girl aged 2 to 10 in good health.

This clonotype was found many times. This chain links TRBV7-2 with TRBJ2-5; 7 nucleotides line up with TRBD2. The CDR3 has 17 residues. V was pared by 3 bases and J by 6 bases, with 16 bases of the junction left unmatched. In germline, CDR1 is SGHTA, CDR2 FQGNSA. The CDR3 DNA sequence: TGTGCCAGCAGCTTGGAGTCATGGGGCGGGAGTATTAAGACCCAGTACTTC. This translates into CASSLESWGGSIKTQYF.

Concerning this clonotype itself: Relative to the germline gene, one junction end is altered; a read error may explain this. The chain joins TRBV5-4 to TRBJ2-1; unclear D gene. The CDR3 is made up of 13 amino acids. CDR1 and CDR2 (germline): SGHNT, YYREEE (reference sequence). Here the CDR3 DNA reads TGTGCCAGCAGCTTCGACTTCCAAGAGACCCAGTCCTTC. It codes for CASSFDFQETQSF.

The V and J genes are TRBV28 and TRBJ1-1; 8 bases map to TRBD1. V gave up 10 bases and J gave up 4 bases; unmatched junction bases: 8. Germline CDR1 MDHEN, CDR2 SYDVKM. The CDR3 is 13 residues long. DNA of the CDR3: TGTGCCACCCATTCGGACAGGGTCACTGAAGCTTTCTTT. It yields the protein CATHSDRVTEAFF.

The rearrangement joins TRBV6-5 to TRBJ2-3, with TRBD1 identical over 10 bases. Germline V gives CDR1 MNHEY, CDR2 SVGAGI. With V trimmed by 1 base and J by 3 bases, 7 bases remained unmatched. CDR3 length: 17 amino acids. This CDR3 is CASSYYGGTGVTDTQYF. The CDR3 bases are TGTGCCAGCAGTTACTACGGCGGGACAGGGGTGACAGATACGCAGTATTTT.

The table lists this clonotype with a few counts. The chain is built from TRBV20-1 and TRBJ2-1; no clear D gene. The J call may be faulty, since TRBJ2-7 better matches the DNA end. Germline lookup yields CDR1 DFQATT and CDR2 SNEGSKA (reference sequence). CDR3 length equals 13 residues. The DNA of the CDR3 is TGCAGTGCTAGAGCCCTCACATCATACGAGCAGTACTTC. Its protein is CSARALTSYEQYF.

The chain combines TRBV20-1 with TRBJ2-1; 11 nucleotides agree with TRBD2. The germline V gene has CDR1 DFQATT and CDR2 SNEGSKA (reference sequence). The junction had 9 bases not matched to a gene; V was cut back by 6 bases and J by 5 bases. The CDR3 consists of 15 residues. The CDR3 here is CSATRGLAGDNEQFF. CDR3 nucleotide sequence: TGCAGTGCCACAAGAGGACTAGCGGGTGACAATGAGCAGTTCTTC.

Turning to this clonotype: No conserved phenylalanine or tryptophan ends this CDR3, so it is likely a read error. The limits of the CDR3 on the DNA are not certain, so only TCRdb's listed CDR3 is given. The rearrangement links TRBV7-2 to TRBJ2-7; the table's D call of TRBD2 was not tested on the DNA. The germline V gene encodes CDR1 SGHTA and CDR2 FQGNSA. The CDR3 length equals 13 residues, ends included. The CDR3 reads CASSLGGGRSIHI.

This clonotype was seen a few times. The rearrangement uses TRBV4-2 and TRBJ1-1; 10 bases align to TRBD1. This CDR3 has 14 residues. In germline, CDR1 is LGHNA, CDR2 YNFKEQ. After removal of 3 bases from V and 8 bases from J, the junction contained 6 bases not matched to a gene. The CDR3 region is CASSQAGTGAEAFF. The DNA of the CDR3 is TGTGCCAGCAGCCAGGCCGGGACAGGGGCCGAAGCTTTCTTT.

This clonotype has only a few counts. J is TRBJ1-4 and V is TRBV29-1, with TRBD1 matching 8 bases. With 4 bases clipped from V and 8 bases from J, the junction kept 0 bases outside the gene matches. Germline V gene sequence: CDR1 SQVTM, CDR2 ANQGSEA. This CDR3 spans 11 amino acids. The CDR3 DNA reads TGCAGCGTTGGGGACAGGGAAAAACTGTTTTTT. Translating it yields CSVGDREKLFF.

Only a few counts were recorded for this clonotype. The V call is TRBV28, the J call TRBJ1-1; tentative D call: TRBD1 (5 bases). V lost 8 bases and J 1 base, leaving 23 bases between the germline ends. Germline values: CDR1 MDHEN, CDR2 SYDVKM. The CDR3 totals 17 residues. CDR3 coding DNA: TGTGCCAGCCGACGACGGTGGGACTCCCGAGGGAACACTGAAGCTTTCTTT. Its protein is CASRRRWDSRGNTEAFF.

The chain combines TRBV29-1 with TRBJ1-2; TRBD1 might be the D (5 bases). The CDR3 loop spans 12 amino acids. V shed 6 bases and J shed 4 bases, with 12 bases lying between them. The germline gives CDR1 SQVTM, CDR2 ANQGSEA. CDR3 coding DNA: TGCAGCGTCCCGAGGGGTTCCTATGGCTACACCTTC. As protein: CSVPRGSYGYTF. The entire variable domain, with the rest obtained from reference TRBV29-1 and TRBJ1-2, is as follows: SAVISQKPSRDICQRGTSLTIQCQVDSQVTMMFWYRQQPGQSLTLIATANQGSEATYESGFVIDKFPISRPNLTFSTLTVSNMSPEDSSIYLCSVPRGSYGYTFGSGTRLTVV.

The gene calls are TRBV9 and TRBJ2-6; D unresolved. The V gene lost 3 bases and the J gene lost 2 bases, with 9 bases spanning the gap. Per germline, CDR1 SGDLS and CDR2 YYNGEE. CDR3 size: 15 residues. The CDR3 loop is CASSAGITGANVLTF. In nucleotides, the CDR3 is TGTGCCAGCAGCGCCGGTATAACTGGGGCCAACGTCCTGACTTTC.

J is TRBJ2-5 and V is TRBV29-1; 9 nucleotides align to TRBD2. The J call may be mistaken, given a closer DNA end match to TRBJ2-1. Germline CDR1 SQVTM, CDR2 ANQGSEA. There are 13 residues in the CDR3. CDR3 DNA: TGCAGCGTCGAGCGGGAGGCCTACAATGAGCAGTTCTTC. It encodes CSVEREAYNEQFF.

CDR3 DNA sequence: TGCGCCAGCAGTTTGACAGGGGGAGAAAGAGCTTTCTTT. Its protein product is CASSLTGGERAFF. The chain uses TRBV5-1 and TRBJ1-1; 9 nucleotides line up with TRBD1. CDR3 length equals 13 residues. V was clipped by 5 bases and J by 10 bases; unmatched bases: 9. Per the germline V gene, CDR1 is SGHRS and CDR2 is YFSETQ.

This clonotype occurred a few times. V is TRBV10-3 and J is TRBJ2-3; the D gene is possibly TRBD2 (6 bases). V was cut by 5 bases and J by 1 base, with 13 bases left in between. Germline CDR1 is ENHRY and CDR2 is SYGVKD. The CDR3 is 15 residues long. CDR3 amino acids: CAISSTSPGTDTQYF. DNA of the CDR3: TGTGCCATCAGTTCCACTAGCCCGGGCACAGATACGCAGTATTTT.

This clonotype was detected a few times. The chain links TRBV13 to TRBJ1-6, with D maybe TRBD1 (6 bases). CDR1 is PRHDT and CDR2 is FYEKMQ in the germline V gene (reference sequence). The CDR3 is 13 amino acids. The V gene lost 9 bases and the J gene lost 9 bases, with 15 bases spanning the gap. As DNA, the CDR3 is TGTGCCAGTACACAGGGTGACGGTTCACCCCTCCACTTT. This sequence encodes CASTQGDGSPLHF.

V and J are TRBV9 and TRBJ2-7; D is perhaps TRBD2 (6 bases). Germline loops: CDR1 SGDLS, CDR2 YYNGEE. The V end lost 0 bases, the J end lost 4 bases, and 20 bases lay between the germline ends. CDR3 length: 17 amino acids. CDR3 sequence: CASSVGGGLIGTYEQYF. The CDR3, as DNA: TGTGCCAGCAGCGTAGGGGGAGGACTCATAGGAACTTACGAGCAGTACTTC.

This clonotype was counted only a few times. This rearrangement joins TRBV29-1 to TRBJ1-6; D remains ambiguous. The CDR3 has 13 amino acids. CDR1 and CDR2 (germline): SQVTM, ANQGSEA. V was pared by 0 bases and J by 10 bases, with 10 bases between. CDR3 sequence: CSVEEGVGSPLHF. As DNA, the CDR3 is TGCAGCGTTGAAGAGGGCGTGGGATCACCCCTCCACTTT.

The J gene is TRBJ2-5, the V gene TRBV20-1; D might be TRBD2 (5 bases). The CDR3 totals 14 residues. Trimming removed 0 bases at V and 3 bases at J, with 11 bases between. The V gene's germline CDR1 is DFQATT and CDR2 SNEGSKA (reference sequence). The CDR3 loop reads CSARDPRGEETQYF. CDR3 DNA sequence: TGCAGTGCTAGAGACCCCCGGGGAGAAGAGACCCAGTACTTC.

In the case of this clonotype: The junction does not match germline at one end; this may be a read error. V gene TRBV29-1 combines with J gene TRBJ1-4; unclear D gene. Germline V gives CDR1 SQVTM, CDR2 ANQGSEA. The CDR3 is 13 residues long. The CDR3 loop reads CGVGVSTNEKLFF. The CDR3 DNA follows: TGCGGCGTTGGGGTCAGTACTAATGAAAAACTGTTTTTT.

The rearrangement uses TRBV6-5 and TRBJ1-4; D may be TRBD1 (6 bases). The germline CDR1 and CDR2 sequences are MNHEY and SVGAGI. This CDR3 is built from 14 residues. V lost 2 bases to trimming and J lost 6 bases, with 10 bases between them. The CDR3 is CASSYRGFDEKLFF. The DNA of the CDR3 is TGTGCCAGCAGTTACAGGGGGTTCGATGAAAAACTGTTTTTT.

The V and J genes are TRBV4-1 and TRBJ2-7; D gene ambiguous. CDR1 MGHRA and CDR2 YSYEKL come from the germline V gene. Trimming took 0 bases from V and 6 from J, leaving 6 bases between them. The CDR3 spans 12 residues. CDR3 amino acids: CASSQDWIEQYF. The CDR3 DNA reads TGCGCCAGCAGCCAAGATTGGATCGAGCAGTACTTC.

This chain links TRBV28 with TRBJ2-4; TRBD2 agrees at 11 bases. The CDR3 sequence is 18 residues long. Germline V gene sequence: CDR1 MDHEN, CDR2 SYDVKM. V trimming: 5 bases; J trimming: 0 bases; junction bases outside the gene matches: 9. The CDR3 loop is CASSPLLAGGLAKNIQYF. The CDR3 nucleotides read TGTGCCAGCAGTCCCCTGCTAGCGGGAGGACTAGCCAAAAACATTCAGTACTTC. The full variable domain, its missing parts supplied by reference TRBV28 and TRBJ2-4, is DVKVTQSSRYLVKRTGEKVFLECVQDMDHENMFWYRQDPGLGLRLIYFSYDVKMKEKGDIPEGYSVSREKKERFSLILESASTNQTSMYLCASSPLLAGGLAKNIQYFGAGTRLSVL.

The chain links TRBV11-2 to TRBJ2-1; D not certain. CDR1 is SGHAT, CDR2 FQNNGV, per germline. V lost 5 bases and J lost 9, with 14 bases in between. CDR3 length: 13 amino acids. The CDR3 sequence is CASSPSQDGEQFF. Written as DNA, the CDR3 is TGTGCCAGCAGCCCCTCCCAAGACGGTGAGCAGTTCTTC.